This TCR beta chain was identified in a study of T cells after yellow fever vaccination. Synthesis of TCR cDNA relied on 5'RACE template switching, which attached a universal primer site and UMIs. TCRdb re-analysed the 5' RACE reads in MiXCR, keeping a single row per CDR3 protein. This table has around 310,000 distinct CDR3 sequences, over 3.5% appearing once. General study points: It was the secondary response that reached its peak faster, day 5 versus 15, but it was weaker. A small share of clonotypes appeared in both CD4 and CD8 compartments.

Germline lookup yields CDR1 SGHTA and CDR2 FQGNSA. With 6 bases removed from V and 6 bases from J, the gap between germline ends came to 14 bases. CDR3 length: 13 residues. This clonotype was picked up many times. Its antigen is still unknown. The chain joins TRBV7-2 to TRBJ1-1, with D perhaps TRBD1 (6 bases). Here the sequenced sample was PBMCs, taken 15 days after the yellow fever booster vaccination. This TCR was recovered from a man aged 18 to 30 who received the YFV17D yellow fever vaccine. The CDR3 DNA reads TGTGCCAGCAGTTATACAGGGTGGGCTGAAGCTTTCTTT. Protein: CASSYTGWAEAFF.